This T cell receptor (beta chain) was captured by sequencing in a study of radiotherapy plus CTLA-4 blockade in lung cancer. Regarding the study as a whole: Peripheral blood showed expansion of tumor-derived TCR clones after radiotherapy and ipilimumab. The best predictor of response was reported to be early blood T cell clone dynamics, with interferon-beta.

Assay used: immunoSEQ multiplex PCR; TCRdb lists only in-frame clones, some missing. The sample records 14,000 to 15,000 clones, about 70% being singletons. Notes on this clone: Its target is unknown.

Trimming removed 3 bases from V and 10 bases from J; junction bases left unmatched: 11. There are 15 residues in the CDR3. CDR1 is GTSNPN and CDR2 is SVGIG in the germline V gene (reference sequence). The chain recombines TRBV30 with TRBJ1-6; 8 positions match TRBD1. The material was peripheral blood, obtained from a patient treated with radiotherapy plus ipilimumab. The TCR originated in a human donor with non-small cell lung cancer whose response to radiotherapy plus ipilimumab could not be evaluated. CDR3: CAWRLTGGLGSPLHF. The CDR3 DNA reads as TGTGCCTGGAGACTCACAGGGGGATTAGGATCACCCCTCCACTTT.